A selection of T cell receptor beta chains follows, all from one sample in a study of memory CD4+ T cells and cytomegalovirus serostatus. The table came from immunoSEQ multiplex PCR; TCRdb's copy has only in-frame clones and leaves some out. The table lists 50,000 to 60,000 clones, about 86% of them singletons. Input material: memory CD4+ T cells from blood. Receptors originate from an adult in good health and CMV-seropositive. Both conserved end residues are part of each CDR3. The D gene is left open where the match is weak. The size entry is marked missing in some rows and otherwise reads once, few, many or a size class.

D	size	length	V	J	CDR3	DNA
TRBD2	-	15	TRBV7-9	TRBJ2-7	CASSAGEREVYEQYF	TGTGCCAGCAGCGCTGGAGAGCGGGAGGTCTACGAGCAGTACTTC
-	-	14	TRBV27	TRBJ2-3	CASSPRAGSDTQYF	TGTGCCAGCAGCCCCCGGGCGGGGTCAGATACGCAGTATTTT
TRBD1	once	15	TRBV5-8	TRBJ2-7	CASSRDRAGMYEQYF	TGTGCCAGCAGCCGCGACAGGGCCGGTATGTACGAGCAGTACTTC
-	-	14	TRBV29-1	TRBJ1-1	CSVTGDGMNTEAFF	TGCAGCGTGACGGGCGACGGCATGAACACTGAAGCTTTCTTT
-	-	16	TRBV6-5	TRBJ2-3	CASSYSIGGSTDTQYF	TGTGCCAGCAGTTACTCGATAGGCGGAAGCACAGATACGCAGTATTTT
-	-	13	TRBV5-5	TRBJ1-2	CASSQVSFYGYTF	TGTGCCAGCAGCCAGGTTTCGTTTTATGGCTACACCTTC
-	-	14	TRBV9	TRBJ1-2	CASSQINQAYGYTF	TGTGCCAGCAGCCAAATAAATCAGGCTTATGGCTACACCTTC
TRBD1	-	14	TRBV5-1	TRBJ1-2	CALGDRGLNYGYTF	TGCGCTCTCGGTGACAGGGGGCTCAACTATGGCTACACCTTC
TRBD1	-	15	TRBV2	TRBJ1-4	CASSALGQVYEKLFF	TGTGCCAGCAGTGCTCTGGGACAGGTCTACGAAAAACTGTTTTTT
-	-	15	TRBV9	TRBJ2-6	CASSVVRAGANVLTF	TGTGCCAGCAGCGTAGTTAGGGCTGGGGCCAACGTCCTGACTTTC
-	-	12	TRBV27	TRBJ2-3	CASSPTRDTQYF	TGTGCCAGCAGTCCCACCAGGGATACGCAGTATTTT
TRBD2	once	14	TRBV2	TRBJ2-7	CASRKTSGVYEQYF	TGTGCCAGCAGAAAGACTAGCGGGGTCTACGAGCAGTACTTC
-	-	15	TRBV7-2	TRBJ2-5	CASSLDPFIGVTQYF	TGTGCCAGCAGCTTAGACCCATTTATAGGAGTGACCCAGTACTTC
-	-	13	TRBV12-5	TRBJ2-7	CASGLGQTYEQYF	TGTGCTAGTGGTTTGGGACAGACCTACGAGCAGTACTTC
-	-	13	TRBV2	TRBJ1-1	CASREGQNTEAFF	TGTGCCAGCAGGGAGGGACAGAACACTGAAGCTTTCTTT
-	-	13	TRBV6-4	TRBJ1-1	CASSDSENTEAFF	TGTGCCAGCAGTGACTCGGAGAACACTGAAGCTTTCTTT
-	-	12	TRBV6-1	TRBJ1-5	CASTRGYQPQHF	TGTGCCAGCACCAGGGGATATCAGCCCCAGCATTTT
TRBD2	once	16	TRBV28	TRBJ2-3	CASSPSSGRAEDTQYF	TGTGCCAGCAGCCCATCTAGCGGGAGGGCAGAAGATACGCAGTATTTT